The 27 T cell receptor beta chains in this list originate from one sample, sequenced in a study of T-cell reconstitution after alpha-beta-depleted transplantation in children. Using unique molecular identifiers, the investigators prepared the TCRbeta library. From the PCR reads, TCRdb called clonotypes with MiXCR, one entry per CDR3 protein. The table has about a million distinct CDR3 sequences, roughly 31% seen once. The sequencing here drew on PBMCs, mostly from graft donor cells, taken 360 days after TCRalphabeta/CD19-depleted stem cell transplant. The receptors derive from a boy under two years old who had a stem cell transplant for SCID, so the T cells may come from the graft donor.

The chain uses TRBV15 and TRBJ2-1; D is unclear. The CDR3 has 15 residues. The germline V gene encodes CDR1 LNHNV and CDR2 YYDKDF (reference sequence). V lost 0 bases to trimming and J lost 9 bases, with 15 bases between them. CDR3 residues: CATSRDGLTLGEQFF. CDR3 in DNA: TGTGCCACCAGCAGAGATGGGCTTACGCTTGGTGAGCAGTTCTTC.

This clonotype occurred a few times. CDR3 coding DNA: TGTGCCAGCAGCCAATTGACAGGGCCCGGGGAGCTGTTTTTT. Protein product: CASSQLTGPGELFF. The chain couples TRBV7-9 to TRBJ2-2; TRBD1 agrees at 7 bases. This CDR3 region has 14 residues. Germline-derived CDR1 and CDR2 are SEHNR and FQNEAQ (reference sequence). With V trimmed by 5 bases and J by 6 bases, 6 bases remained unmatched.

This clonotype occurred a few times. The chain has TRBV3-1 and TRBJ1-1; no firm D call. This CDR3 has 15 residues. Trimming cost V 0 bases and J 1 base, with 9 bases left between them. Per germline, CDR1 LGHDT and CDR2 YNNKEL (reference sequence). CDR3 bases: TGTGCCAGCAGCCAAGAGTTAGAACGGAACACTGAAGCTTTCTTT. It yields the protein CASSQELERNTEAFF.

This chain uses TRBV7-9 with TRBJ2-3; D gene ambiguous. CDR1 SEHNR and CDR2 FQNEAQ come from the germline V gene (reference sequence). The CDR3 has 13 amino acids. Trimming took 5 bases from V and 2 from J, leaving 8 bases between them. CDR3 nucleotide sequence: TGTGCCAGCAGCGTCCTGTTCACAGATACGCAGTATTTT. The encoded protein is CASSVLFTDTQYF.

This clonotype was detected a few times. This sequence joins TRBV5-5 and TRBJ2-2; D gene uncertain. The germline CDR1 and CDR2 sequences are SGHKS and YYEKEE (reference sequence). There are 14 residues in the CDR3. V was pared by 4 bases and J by 5 bases, with 12 bases between. In nucleotides, the CDR3 is TGTGCCAGCAGCCCCCTTTCCATAACCGGGGAGCTGTTTTTT. Residues: CASSPLSITGELFF.

The chain carries TRBV2 and TRBJ2-1; D is unresolved. CDR1 SNHLY and CDR2 FYNNEI come from the germline V gene. V was cut by 0 bases and J by 9 bases, with 6 bases left in between. This CDR3 comprises 12 residues. The CDR3 loop reads CASSEALPEQFF. As DNA, the CDR3 is TGTGCCAGCAGTGAAGCGCTGCCTGAGCAGTTCTTC.

V and J are TRBV2 and TRBJ2-7, with a possible D match to TRBD1 (6 bases). V was trimmed by 6 bases and J by 0 bases, leaving 12 bases between them. Germline CDR1 SNHLY, CDR2 FYNNEI. This CDR3 comprises 14 residues. In DNA form, the CDR3 reads TGTGCCAGCAGCGGGACACTGCGCTCCTACGAGCAGTACTTC. Translation gives CASSGTLRSYEQYF.

The genes are TRBV20-1 and TRBJ1-6, with 12 nucleotides matching TRBD1. Germline V gives CDR1 DFQATT, CDR2 SNEGSKA (reference sequence). The CDR3 runs 13 residues. V shed 5 bases and J 9 bases; nucleotides not matched to a gene: 2. CDR3 bases: TGCAGTGCTGGGACAGGGGGCAGTTCACCCCTCCACTTT. Translated, it gives CSAGTGGSSPLHF.

A single count supports this clonotype. The chain joins TRBV6-2 or TRBV6-3 to TRBJ2-3; 11 bases are a match to TRBD1. The length of the CDR3 is 17 residues. Germline-derived CDR1 and CDR2 are MNHEY and SVGEGT. The V gene end was trimmed by 3 bases and the J gene end by 4 bases; junction bases not matched to a gene: 9. This chain's CDR3 is CASSYFFRGQGADTQYF. The CDR3 nucleotides read TGTGCCAGCAGTTATTTTTTTCGGGGACAGGGGGCAGATACGCAGTATTTT.

This clonotype was recorded a few times. The chain has TRBV5-5 and TRBJ2-1; 7 positions match TRBD1. V lost 4 bases, J lost 7 bases, and 11 bases stayed unmatched. CDR1 SGHKS and CDR2 YYEKEE come from the germline V gene (reference sequence). CDR3 length: 15 amino acids. The DNA of the CDR3 is TGTGCCAGCAGCATTGAAACCGGGACAGATAATGAGCAGTTCTTC. Translation: CASSIETGTDNEQFF.

This sequence joins TRBV29-1 and TRBJ2-5, with D unresolved. V was trimmed by 7 bases and J by 1 base, leaving 22 bases between them. Germline CDR1 reads SQVTM; CDR2 reads ANQGSEA. The CDR3 has 16 residues. CDR3 in amino acids: CSANEGPPVGQETQYF. The CDR3 nucleotides are TGCAGCGCGAATGAAGGGCCTCCTGTGGGCCAAGAGACCCAGTACTTC.

The chain employs TRBV28 and TRBJ2-5; the D call may be TRBD1 or TRBD2 (5 bases each). The CDR3 is 15 amino acids. Trimming removed 7 bases from V and 2 bases from J, with 17 bases in between. Germline V gene lookup returns CDR1 MDHEN and CDR2 SYDVKM. In DNA, the CDR3 is TGTGCCAGCAACCGGGACCGGATGAAGCAAGAGACCCAGTACTTC. Translated: CASNRDRMKQETQYF.

In this sample, this clonotype turned up a few times. The chain has TRBV24-1 and TRBJ2-2, with 8 bases identical to TRBD2. V lost 7 bases, J lost 2 bases, and 5 bases stayed unmatched. CDR1 and CDR2 from the germline V gene are KGHDR and SFDVKD. The CDR3 loop spans 15 amino acids. The CDR3 region is CATRNGGANTGELFF. CDR3 nucleotides: TGTGCCACCAGAAACGGGGGGGCAAACACCGGGGAGCTGTTTTTT.

The sample holds a few counts of this clonotype. The CDR3 sequence: CASSLGAGSNSPLHF. CDR3 DNA sequence: TGCGCCAGCAGCTTGGGGGCAGGCTCGAATTCACCCCTCCACTTT. V and J are TRBV5-1 and TRBJ1-6; D gene unclear. The germline gives CDR1 SGHRS, CDR2 YFSETQ. Trimming pared 0 bases from V and 7 bases from J, leaving 11 bases between. This CDR3 spans 15 amino acids.

The rearrangement links TRBV2 to TRBJ1-1; D may be TRBD1 (5 bases). Germline assignment: CDR1 SNHLY and CDR2 FYNNEI. There are 14 residues in the CDR3. The V gene lost 4 bases and the J gene lost 1 base, with 10 bases spanning the gap. The CDR3 sequence is CASSVDGANTEAFF. In DNA form, the CDR3 reads TGTGCCAGCAGTGTGGACGGGGCGAACACTGAAGCTTTCTTT.

The chain recombines TRBV20-1 with TRBJ2-1, with 9 bases that match TRBD1. Germline V gives CDR1 DFQATT, CDR2 SNEGSKA (reference sequence). V trimming: 4 bases; J trimming: 9 bases; junction bases outside the gene matches: 22. The CDR3 loop spans 18 amino acids. DNA for the CDR3: TGCAGTGCTATCTCAGACCGAACGCCGGGACAGGGCCTCGGTGAGCAGTTCTTC. It specifies CSAISDRTPGQGLGEQFF.

This clonotype came up a few times. This chain links TRBV20-1 with TRBJ2-7; D perhaps matches TRBD1 (6 bases). CDR1 is DFQATT, CDR2 SNEGSKA, per germline (reference sequence). CDR3 size: 14 residues. V gave up 5 bases and J gave up 3 bases, with 17 bases separating them. The CDR3 is CSAVPPGHLYEQYF. CDR3 coding DNA: TGCAGTGCTGTCCCCCCGGGACACCTCTACGAGCAGTACTTC.

The sample holds many counts of this clonotype. The rearrangement uses TRBV24-1 and TRBJ2-3; TRBD2 might be the D (5 bases). V was shortened by 8 bases and J by 4 bases, with 18 bases between the two germline ends. Germline assignment: CDR1 KGHDR and CDR2 SFDVKD. The CDR3 loop spans 15 amino acids. The chain's CDR3 is CATNKGQTEADTQYF. The CDR3 DNA reads TGTGCCACCAATAAGGGCCAGACGGAGGCAGATACGCAGTATTTT.

The J gene is TRBJ2-3, the V gene TRBV20-1; the D is unclear. Germline lookup yields CDR1 DFQATT and CDR2 SNEGSKA (reference sequence). With 2 bases removed from V and 6 bases from J, the gap between germline ends came to 12 bases. This CDR3 is 13 amino acids long. The CDR3: CSARQTPGDTQYF. The CDR3 nucleotides are TGCAGTGCTAGACAGACTCCTGGGGATACGCAGTATTTT.

The chain links TRBV20-1 to TRBJ2-5; TRBD2 is a possible D gene (5 bases). Trimming took 1 base from V and 2 from J, leaving 8 bases between them. Germline V lookup: CDR1 DFQATT, CDR2 SNEGSKA (reference sequence). The CDR3 is 13 amino acids. DNA for the CDR3: TGCAGTGCTAGAGGTAGCGTGCAAGAGACCCAGTACTTC. Encoded protein: CSARGSVQETQYF.

The table lists this clonotype with a few counts. The CDR3, as DNA: TGTGCCAGCAGCTTGGGAGTGAGGACAGGGGGCAACTATGGCTACACCTTC. It codes for CASSLGVRTGGNYGYTF. J is TRBJ1-2 and V is TRBV5-5, with 11 positions matching TRBD1. After removal of 0 bases from V and 2 bases from J, the junction contained 6 bases not matched to a gene. The CDR3 consists of 17 residues. CDR1 and CDR2 from the germline V gene are SGHKS and YYEKEE (reference sequence).

This clonotype has only a few counts. The chain is built from TRBV4-1 and TRBJ1-2, with D unclear. Germline V gene lookup returns CDR1 MGHRA and CDR2 YSYEKL. The CDR3 contains 15 residues. With 1 base removed from V and 2 bases from J, the gap between germline ends came to 11 bases. The CDR3 is CASSQVLHPNYGYTF. The CDR3 DNA sequence: TGCGCCAGCAGCCAAGTGCTCCACCCCAACTATGGCTACACCTTC.

This clonotype was detected a few times. V is TRBV2 and J is TRBJ2-3; D uncertain. This CDR3 is built from 12 residues. Germline V gene sequence: CDR1 SNHLY, CDR2 FYNNEI. V lost 6 bases to trimming and J lost 2 bases, with 6 bases between them. CDR3 region: CASSRFTDTQYF. Here the CDR3 DNA reads TGTGCCAGCAGCAGATTCACAGATACGCAGTATTTT.

The rearrangement uses TRBV2 and TRBJ2-3; D possibly corresponds to TRBD2 (6 bases). Germline V lookup: CDR1 SNHLY, CDR2 FYNNEI. Between the trimmed V and J ends, which lost 4 bases and 2 bases, there was a span of 10 bases. This CDR3 is built from 14 residues. CDR3: CASSGGLYTDTQYF. The CDR3, as DNA: TGTGCCAGCAGTGGTGGACTATACACAGATACGCAGTATTTT.

This chain uses TRBV6-2 or TRBV6-3 with TRBJ1-1; D might be TRBD1 (6 bases). Germline CDR1 is MNHEY and CDR2 is SVGEGT. The V end was cut by 8 bases, the J end by 1 base, with 20 bases between. This CDR3 has 16 amino acids. CDR3 coding DNA: TGTGCCAGCGGGAAGGGGTACAGGGCTTCGAACACTGAAGCTTTCTTT. The encoded protein is CASGKGYRASNTEAFF.

This clonotype was counted between two and nine times. The V and J genes are TRBV11-2 and TRBJ2-1; no firm D call. Per germline, CDR1 SGHAT and CDR2 FQNNGV. V was shortened by 2 bases and J by 2 bases, with 13 bases between the two germline ends. The CDR3 is made up of 16 amino acids. CDR3 region: CASSLRSRFAYNEQFF. The CDR3 DNA sequence: TGTGCCAGCAGCTTACGGTCCCGATTTGCCTACAATGAGCAGTTCTTC.

The chain links TRBV12-3 or TRBV12-4 to TRBJ1-4, with D possibly TRBD1 on 5 matching bases. Between the trimmed V and J ends, which lost 7 bases and 5 bases, there was a span of 17 bases. The CDR3 is 15 residues long. CDR3 coding DNA: TGTGCCAGCACTGCAACAGGCGACTCCAATGAAAAACTGTTTTTT. The encoded protein is CASTATGDSNEKLFF.